Reported below is one TCR beta chain. CDR1 SGHTA and CDR2 FQGTGA come from the germline V gene. The V end was cut by 5 bases, the J end by 4 bases, with 14 bases between. The CDR3 runs to 14 residues. In the original analysis: Estimation of nucleated cell counts relied on the amplification of reference gene primers. Profiling relied on immunoSEQ multiplex PCR, and the TCRdb table lists in-frame clones only, not all of them. V, J and clone size were drawn from that table, and D and trimming were deduced from the DNA. This sample has some 69,000 clones; 90% occur once, and the top ten carry 1.3%. The data originate from a study of blood T cell repertoires in COVID-19. Looking at the study overall: There were acute and convalescent COVID-19 samples, and they came from the United States, Italy and Spain. From T cells, B-cell-depleted T cells, or PBMCs came the material, which was cDNA or gDNA.

The chain combines TRBV7-3 with TRBJ1-1, with D possibly TRBD1 on 5 matching bases. This TCR derives from a man between 60 and 75 years old with acute or convalescent COVID-19. Sequencing input: peripheral blood. In DNA form, the CDR3 reads TGTGCCAGCAGCCAAGGCGGGACGACCACTGAAGCTTTCTTT. This codes for CASSQGGTTTEAFF.